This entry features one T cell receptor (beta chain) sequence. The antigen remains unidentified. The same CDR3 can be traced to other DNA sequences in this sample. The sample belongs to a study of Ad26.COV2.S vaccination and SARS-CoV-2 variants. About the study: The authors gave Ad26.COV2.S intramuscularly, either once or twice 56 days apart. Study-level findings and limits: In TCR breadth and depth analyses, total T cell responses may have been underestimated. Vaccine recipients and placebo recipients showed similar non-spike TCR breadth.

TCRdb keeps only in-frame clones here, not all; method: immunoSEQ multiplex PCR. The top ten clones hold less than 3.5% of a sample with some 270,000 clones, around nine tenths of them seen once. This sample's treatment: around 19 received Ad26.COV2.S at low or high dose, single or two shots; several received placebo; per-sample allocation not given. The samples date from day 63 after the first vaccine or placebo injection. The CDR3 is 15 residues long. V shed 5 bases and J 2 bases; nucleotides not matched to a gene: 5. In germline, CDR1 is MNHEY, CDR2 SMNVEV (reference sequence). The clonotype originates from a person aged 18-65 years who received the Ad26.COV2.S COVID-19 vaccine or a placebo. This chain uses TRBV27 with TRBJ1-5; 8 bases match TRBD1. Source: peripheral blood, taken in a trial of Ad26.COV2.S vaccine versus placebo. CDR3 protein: CASSRGTGRNQPQHF. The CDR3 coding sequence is TGTGCCAGCAGTCGAGGGACAGGACGCAATCAGCCCCAGCATTTT.